Listed here are 28 T cell receptor beta chains from one sample, sequenced in a study of cytomegalovirus exposure and HLA in healthy donors. This PCR relied on a set of 60 Vbeta primers and 13 Jbeta primers. Some clones are missing from TCRdb's copy, which holds only in-frame ones; the method was immunoSEQ multiplex PCR. The table shows almost 65,000 clones, with over 75% occurring only once. Sequences were obtained from PBMCs. The receptor set was obtained from a male donor in good health and CMV-seropositive.

The rearrangement links TRBV7-7 to TRBJ2-5; D unresolved. CDR1 SSHAT and CDR2 FNYEAQ come from the germline V gene (reference sequence). Trimming took 5 bases from V and 5 from J, leaving 15 bases between them. The CDR3 covers 14 residues. The CDR3: CASSPSAALETQYF. The CDR3 nucleotides read TGTGCCAGCAGCCCCAGCGCAGCCTTGGAGACCCAGTACTTC.

A few counts support this clone. This chain joins TRBV2 and TRBJ2-1; 10 bases are a match to TRBD1. V was clipped by 6 bases and J by 6 bases; unmatched bases: 8. CDR3 length equals 15 residues. CDR1 is SNHLY, CDR2 FYNNEI, per germline. In DNA form, the CDR3 reads TGTGCCAGCAGGCATGGGACAGGGGTCTTCAATGAGCAGTTCTTC. Translated, it gives CASRHGTGVFNEQFF.

This clone was observed once. The chain carries TRBV18 and TRBJ2-2; TRBD1 agrees at 8 bases. The CDR3 has 14 residues. V was clipped by 5 bases and J by 7 bases; unmatched bases: 6. The germline CDR1 and CDR2 sequences are KGHSH and LQKENI. CDR3 residues: CASSMDREVGELFF. As DNA, the CDR3 is TGTGCCAGCTCAATGGACAGGGAAGTCGGGGAGCTGTTTTTT.

The chain employs TRBV5-4 and TRBJ2-5; 11 bases are a match to TRBD1. The better agreement between TRBJ2-7 and the DNA end casts doubt on the J call. The CDR3 has 15 residues. The germline V gene has CDR1 SGHNT and CDR2 YYREEE (reference sequence). CDR3 protein: CASSLRTGGFDEQYF. In nucleotides, the CDR3 is TGTGCCAGCAGCCTGAGGACAGGGGGCTTCGACGAGCAGTACTTC.

The chain couples TRBV5-8 to TRBJ2-3; 8 bases are a match to TRBD2. Losses at the gene ends were 7 bases for V and 2 bases for J; bases not matched to a gene: 18. The CDR3 totals 18 residues. Germline loops: CDR1 SGHTS, CDR2 YDEGEE. The CDR3 region has the DNA TGTGCCAGCCGGTACACCAGCGGGGGCCAATTCATCACAGATACGCAGTATTTT. Its protein product is CASRYTSGGQFITDTQYF.

The chain uses TRBV28 and TRBJ1-4, with a weak D call TRBD1 (5 bases). The CDR3 runs 14 residues. V gave up 3 bases and J gave up 4 bases, with 9 bases separating them. In germline, CDR1 is MDHEN, CDR2 SYDVKM. The CDR3 region is CASSFGRDNEKLFF. DNA for the CDR3: TGTGCCAGCAGTTTCGGCAGGGATAATGAAAAACTGTTTTTT. The full variable domain, with the rest looked up from reference TRBV28 and TRBJ1-4, is DVKVTQSSRYLVKRTGEKVFLECVQDMDHENMFWYRQDPGLGLRLIYFSYDVKMKEKGDIPEGYSVSREKKERFSLILESASTNQTSMYLCASSFGRDNEKLFFGSGTQLSVL.

This clone was recorded a few times. The V call is TRBV28, the J call TRBJ1-5; no clear D gene. This CDR3 comprises 15 residues. Looked up from germline, CDR1 is MDHEN and CDR2 is SYDVKM. V was trimmed by 2 bases and J by 6 bases, leaving 14 bases between them. CDR3 sequence (DNA): TGTGCCAGCAGTTTAAGAGGGAAGGTTGGTCAGCCCCAGCATTTT. It codes for CASSLRGKVGQPQHF.

This chain joins TRBV5-8 and TRBJ1-4; no clear D gene. V lost 0 bases and J 7 bases, leaving 10 bases between the germline ends. The CDR3 totals 14 residues. Germline values: CDR1 SGHTS, CDR2 YDEGEE. The CDR3 here is CASSLGLGSEKLFF. DNA for the CDR3: TGTGCCAGCAGCTTGGGGCTGGGGAGTGAAAAACTGTTTTTT. The variable domain in full, with the rest retrieved from reference TRBV5-8 and TRBJ1-4, is EAGVTQSPTHLIKTRGQQATLRCSPISGHTSVYWYQQALGLGLQFLLWYDEGEERNRGNFPPRFSGRQFPNYSSELNVNALELEDSALYLCASSLGLGSEKLFFGSGTQLSVL.

This clone came up a few times. V and J are TRBV4-3 and TRBJ1-1; a possible D gene is TRBD1 (5 bases). The germline V gene has CDR1 LGHNA and CDR2 YSLEER. V gave up 0 bases and J gave up 0 bases, with 11 bases separating them. The length of the CDR3 is 16 residues. The CDR3 coding sequence is TGCGCCAGCAGCCAAGATTGGGAGGGGCTGAACACTGAAGCTTTCTTT. It encodes CASSQDWEGLNTEAFF.

This clone came up once. The genes are TRBV6-1 and TRBJ2-3, with 16 nucleotides matching TRBD2. V lost 4 bases to trimming and J lost 3 bases; unmatched junction nucleotides: 10. Germline lookup yields CDR1 MNHNS and CDR2 SASEGT. The CDR3 contains 19 residues. This CDR3 is CASSVLGTSGGARTDTQYF. CDR3 nucleotides: TGTGCCAGCAGTGTTTTAGGGACTAGCGGGGGGGCCAGGACAGATACGCAGTATTTT.

This chain links TRBV15 with TRBJ1-1; D is uncertain. The ends were cut back, 0 bases at V and 0 bases at J, with 5 bases in the middle. Germline assignment: CDR1 LNHNV and CDR2 YYDKDF (reference sequence). The CDR3 contains 14 residues. CDR3 coding DNA: TGTGCCACCAGCAGAGATCCCATGAACACTGAAGCTTTCTTT. Amino acids: CATSRDPMNTEAFF.

This clone was observed once. CDR3 DNA: TGTGCCAGCAGCTATGGAGACAGGGCCTATGGCTACACCTTC. The encoded protein is CASSYGDRAYGYTF. The chain combines TRBV7-2 with TRBJ1-2; 7 nucleotides match TRBD1. With 4 bases clipped from V and 4 bases from J, the junction kept 6 bases outside the gene matches. This CDR3 spans 14 amino acids. CDR1 is SGHTA, CDR2 FQGNSA, per germline.

In its sample, this clone was seen a few times. This chain uses TRBV5-1 with TRBJ1-1; 7 bases are a match to TRBD1. The CDR3 loop spans 14 amino acids. CDR1 is SGHRS and CDR2 is YFSETQ in the germline V gene. V trimming: 4 bases; J trimming: 7 bases; junction bases outside the gene matches: 10. The CDR3 DNA is TGCGCCAGCAGCCAGGGCGACAGGGCGGATGAAGCTTTCTTT. Protein product: CASSQGDRADEAFF.

This clone was recorded only once. The chain couples TRBV19 to TRBJ2-1; 7 nucleotides match TRBD2. The CDR3 has 14 amino acids. CDR1 is LNHDA, CDR2 SQIVND, per germline (reference sequence). Trimming removed 3 bases from V and 6 bases from J; junction bases left unmatched: 5. CDR3 coding DNA: TGTGCCAGTAGTATCGCCGGGGGGTCCAATGAGCAGTTCTTC. It is translated as CASSIAGGSNEQFF. Full variable domain (missing parts from reference TRBV19 and TRBJ2-1): DGGITQSPKYLFRKEGQNVTLSCEQNLNHDAMYWYRQDPGQGLRLIYYSQIVNDFQKGDIAEGYSVSREKKESFPLTVTSAQKNPTAFYLCASSIAGGSNEQFFGPGTRLTVL.

In its sample, this clone was seen once. This chain uses TRBV5-1 with TRBJ2-1, with 13 bases matching TRBD2. The ends lost 5 bases at V and 8 bases at J; junction bases unmatched: 16. CDR1 and CDR2 from the germline V gene are SGHRS and YFSETQ. CDR3 size: 18 residues. For the CDR3, the DNA is TGCGCCAGCAGATCCGGACTAGCGGGGGTCGTCCTCGGGCATGAGCAGTTCTTC. Protein sequence: CASRSGLAGVVLGHEQFF.

V gene TRBV5-1 combines with J gene TRBJ1-2; 11 bases line up with TRBD1. The CDR3 covers 14 residues. Unmatched junction bases numbered 7, after V lost 4 bases and J lost 8 bases. Germline V gives CDR1 SGHRS, CDR2 YFSETQ. The CDR3 region has the DNA TGCGCCAGCAGCACCGGGACAGGGGGAGAAGGCTACACCTTC. This codes for CASSTGTGGEGYTF.

The sample holds a few counts of this clone. The gene calls are TRBV19 and TRBJ1-2, with D possibly being TRBD1 (6 bases). Germline CDR1 LNHDA, CDR2 SQIVND (reference sequence). Trimming shortened V by 3 bases and J by 2 bases, and 10 bases separated the two germline ends. The CDR3 covers 14 residues. The CDR3 is CASSMGAFNYGYTF. The DNA for the CDR3 is TGTGCCAGTAGTATGGGGGCATTCAACTATGGCTACACCTTC.

This clone was picked up a small number of times. J is TRBJ2-7 and V is TRBV27, with a possible D match to TRBD1 (6 bases). From germline, CDR1 is MNHEY and CDR2 SMNVEV (reference sequence). Trimming stripped 5 bases from V and 6 bases from J, with 11 bases between. The CDR3 totals 12 residues. CDR3: CASSQNRAEQYF. The CDR3 DNA reads TGTGCCAGCAGTCAAAACAGGGCCGAGCAGTACTTC.

The chain links TRBV19 to TRBJ1-1, with 7 nucleotides matching TRBD1. After removal of 1 base from V and 0 bases from J, the junction contained 5 bases not matched to a gene. The V gene's germline CDR1 is LNHDA and CDR2 SQIVND (reference sequence). The CDR3 sequence is 16 residues long. In nucleotides, the CDR3 is TGTGCCAGTAGTATAGGGGGACAGTCTATGAACACTGAAGCTTTCTTT. This gives the protein CASSIGGQSMNTEAFF.

The chain links TRBV9 to TRBJ1-1; 7 positions agree with TRBD1. The trim removed 0 bases at V and 3 bases at J, leaving 11 bases unmatched. The CDR3 loop spans 17 amino acids. The germline CDR1 and CDR2 sequences are SGDLS and YYNGEE. The CDR3 loop is CASSVADRPTVDTEAFF. CDR3 sequence (DNA): TGTGCCAGCAGCGTAGCGGACAGGCCAACGGTGGACACTGAAGCTTTCTTT.

The chain uses TRBV18 and TRBJ1-2; weak D call: TRBD1 (5 bases). The CDR3 is 14 amino acids. With 1 base removed from V and 1 base from J, the gap between germline ends came to 7 bases. The germline gives CDR1 KGHSH, CDR2 LQKENI. The CDR3: CASSPQGLNYGYTF. The CDR3 nucleotides read TGTGCCAGCTCACCACAGGGGCTTAACTATGGCTACACCTTC. Full variable domain (rest looked up from reference TRBV18 and TRBJ1-2): NAGVMQNPRHLVRRRGQEARLRCSPMKGHSHVYWYRQLPEEGLKFMVYLQKENIIDESGMPKERFSAEFPKEGPSILRIQQVVRGDSAAYFCASSPQGLNYGYTFGSGTRLTVV.

This clone appeared once. The CDR3 protein is CASSSRQDLKRTEAFF. The CDR3 nucleotides are TGCGCCAGCAGCTCCCGACAGGATCTAAAGCGCACTGAAGCTTTCTTT. The V call is TRBV5-1, the J call TRBJ1-1; TRBD1 is a possible D gene (6 bases). V shed 3 bases and J shed 4 bases, with 19 bases lying between them. The CDR3 consists of 16 residues. The germline gives CDR1 SGHRS, CDR2 YFSETQ.

The chain carries TRBV6-5 and TRBJ2-7; 8 bases align to TRBD1. V lost 5 bases, J lost 1 base, and 4 bases stayed unmatched. The CDR3 consists of 14 residues. Germline-derived CDR1 and CDR2 are MNHEY and SVGAGI. The CDR3 DNA reads as TGTGCCAGCAGTCACCGGGACAGGTCCTACGAGCAGTACTTC. The encoded protein is CASSHRDRSYEQYF.

The V gene is TRBV6-1, the J gene TRBJ1-5; a possible D gene is TRBD1 (5 bases). The CDR3 extends over 13 amino acids. CDR1 and CDR2 from the germline V gene are MNHNS and SASEGT. Trimming pared 7 bases from V and 3 bases from J, leaving 10 bases between. Here the CDR3 reads CASTWGHNQPQHF. CDR3 DNA: TGTGCCAGCACCTGGGGCCACAATCAGCCCCAGCATTTT.

The V gene is TRBV5-1, the J gene TRBJ1-4; the D is unclear. The CDR3 covers 17 residues. V was cut by 5 bases and J by 0 bases, with 17 bases left in between. Germline-derived CDR1 and CDR2 are SGHRS and YFSETQ. This CDR3 is CASSAALSSATNEKLFF. The CDR3 DNA sequence: TGCGCCAGCAGTGCGGCACTTAGTAGTGCAACTAATGAAAAACTGTTTTTT.

The chain links TRBV11-2 to TRBJ2-7, with 12 bases identical to TRBD1. The J segment lost 1 base and the V segment lost 4 bases, leaving 8 bases of the junction unmatched. CDR3 length equals 17 residues. From germline, CDR1 is SGHAT and CDR2 FQNNGV. The CDR3 protein is CASSSGTGGDQSYEQYF. The CDR3 bases are TGTGCCAGCAGCTCCGGGACAGGGGGCGATCAATCCTACGAGCAGTACTTC.

In its sample, this clone was seen a few times. V and J are TRBV30 and TRBJ1-6, with 11 bases matching TRBD1. V lost 5 bases and J lost 9; bases outside the gene matches: 6. Looked up from germline, CDR1 is GTSNPN and CDR2 is SVGIG (reference sequence). The CDR3 contains 14 residues. As DNA, the CDR3 is TGTGCCTGGGCTCGGGGGACAGGGGGTTCACCCCTCCACTTT. It yields the protein CAWARGTGGSPLHF.

This rearrangement joins TRBV7-2 to TRBJ1-2, with D possibly TRBD1 on 5 matching bases. V was pared by 3 bases and J by 0 bases, with 11 bases between. This CDR3 spans 15 amino acids. Germline values: CDR1 SGHTA, CDR2 FQGNSA. Here the CDR3 reads CASSLSTTANYGYTF. For the CDR3, the DNA is TGTGCCAGCAGCTTGAGTACGACAGCTAACTATGGCTACACCTTC.